The subject of this entry is one T cell receptor (beta chain). This record comes from a study of Graves' ophthalmopathy and Graves' hyperthyroidism. Investigators amplified TCR beta CDR3 regions from RNA transcripts. First-round RT-PCR used HTBI primers; second-round multiplex PCR followed. Via MiXCR, TCRdb re-called the multiplex PCR reads, giving one row per CDR3 protein. Of some 750,000 distinct CDR3 sequences listed, about 44% were seen once; the top ten hold 44%. Among the exclusions were patients with other autoimmune diseases, uncontrolled infections, pregnancy or lactation. The authors isolated PBMCs from 9.5 to 10 ml of fresh peripheral blood. V shed 5 bases, J shed 5 bases, and the junction held 10 bases outside the gene matches. This CDR3 contains 16 residues. CDR1 is SEHNR, CDR2 FQNEAQ, per germline (reference sequence).

The gene calls are TRBV7-9 and TRBJ2-5, with 11 bases matching TRBD2. This clonotype originated in an adult man with Graves' ophthalmopathy. The sequenced material came from peripheral blood. This CDR3 reads CASSLYLSGGGETQYF. DNA of the CDR3: TGTGCCAGCAGCCTCTACCTTAGCGGGGGGGGCGAGACCCAGTACTTC.